A selection of T cell receptor beta chains follows, all from one sample in a study of human T cells and chemical hapten exposure. A single record per CDR3 protein comes from TCRdb applying MiXCR to the RACE reads. Of a few hundred thousand distinct CDR3 sequences in the sample, around 5% were seen once. Specimen: whole blood, collected in connection with sensitization to the hapten diphenylcyclopropenone (DPC). The receptors derive from a woman aged 50 to 60 with alopecia areata. Some clones in this sample may be carry-over from other donors' samples. The CDR3 runs from the conserved cysteine through the conserved F or W. Fields, in order: D gene, J gene, V gene, clone size, CDR3 length, CDR3 protein, CDR3 DNA. A D gene is named only where the DNA matches it firmly. The size field is filled for only some rows; it gives once, few, many or a size class.

d_gene: TRBD1
j_gene: TRBJ1-5
v_gene: TRBV6-5
abundance: -
len: 13
CDR3aa: CASRTGTNQPQHF
CDR3nt: TGTGCCAGCAGGACAGGGACCAATCAGCCCCAGCATTTT

d_gene: -
j_gene: TRBJ1-4
v_gene: TRBV27
abundance: many
len: 14
CDR3aa: CASSSGRGYEKLFF
CDR3nt: TGTGCCAGCAGTTCAGGGCGAGGGTATGAAAAACTGTTTTTT

d_gene: -
j_gene: TRBJ1-5
v_gene: TRBV6-2/TRBV6-3
abundance: -
len: 14
CDR3aa: CASRREVGNQPQHF
CDR3nt: TGTGCCAGCCGTCGGGAGGTTGGCAATCAGCCCCAGCATTTT

d_gene: -
j_gene: TRBJ1-5
v_gene: TRBV3-1
abundance: many
len: 14
CDR3aa: CASSQGQGVQPQHF
CDR3nt: TGTGCCAGCAGCCAAGGCCAAGGGGTTCAGCCCCAGCATTTT

d_gene: -
j_gene: TRBJ2-6
v_gene: TRBV20-1
abundance: -
len: 19
CDR3aa: CSARDSRGAMNSGANVLTF
CDR3nt: TGCAGTGCTAGAGATTCCCGGGGGGCCATGAACTCTGGGGCCAACGTCCTGACTTTC

d_gene: -
j_gene: TRBJ1-2
v_gene: TRBV20-1
abundance: many
len: 15
CDR3aa: CSARDAGEYNYGYTF
CDR3nt: TGCAGTGCTAGAGATGCAGGAGAGTATAACTATGGCTACACCTTC

d_gene: -
j_gene: TRBJ2-3
v_gene: TRBV7-6
abundance: -
len: 14
CDR3aa: CASSSDGGWDTQYF
CDR3nt: TGTGCCAGCAGCTCCGACGGGGGCTGGGATACGCAGTATTTT

d_gene: -
j_gene: TRBJ1-5
v_gene: TRBV5-1
abundance: -
len: 15
CDR3aa: CASSPDGAPNQPQHF
CDR3nt: TGCGCCAGCAGCCCGGACGGGGCTCCTAATCAGCCCCAGCATTTT

d_gene: -
j_gene: TRBJ2-1
v_gene: TRBV29-1
abundance: few
len: 14
CDR3aa: CSVESGTTYNEQFF
CDR3nt: TGCAGCGTTGAATCGGGGACCACCTACAATGAGCAGTTCTTC

d_gene: -
j_gene: TRBJ1-1
v_gene: TRBV30
abundance: many
len: 15
CDR3aa: CAWSLGAFMNTEAFF
CDR3nt: TGTGCCTGGAGCCTCGGGGCCTTCATGAACACTGAAGCTTTCTTT

d_gene: TRBD1
j_gene: TRBJ1-2
v_gene: TRBV6-1
abundance: many
len: 13
CDR3aa: CASKTGQGYGYTF
CDR3nt: TGTGCCAGCAAGACGGGACAGGGTTACGGCTACACCTTC

d_gene: -
j_gene: TRBJ2-1
v_gene: TRBV24-1
abundance: many
len: 15
CDR3aa: CATSPRGAPSNEQFF
CDR3nt: TGTGCCACCAGTCCACGGGGGGCCCCCAGCAATGAGCAGTTCTTC

d_gene: -
j_gene: TRBJ1-3
v_gene: TRBV7-8
abundance: -
len: 18
CDR3aa: CASSPSSIRSSSGNTIYF
CDR3nt: TGTGCCAGCAGCCCCTCGAGTATCCGGTCGAGCTCTGGAAACACCATATATTTT

d_gene: -
j_gene: TRBJ1-1
v_gene: TRBV4-1
abundance: few
len: 14
CDR3aa: CASSQVIGNTEAFF
CDR3nt: TGCGCCAGCAGCCAAGTAATCGGGAACACTGAAGCTTTCTTT

d_gene: TRBD1
j_gene: TRBJ1-4
v_gene: TRBV12-3/TRBV12-4
abundance: many
len: 14
CDR3aa: CASSLRDRNEKLFF
CDR3nt: TGTGCCAGCAGTCTCCGGGACAGAAATGAAAAACTGTTTTTT

d_gene: -
j_gene: TRBJ2-1
v_gene: TRBV6-5
abundance: many
len: 13
CDR3aa: CASSPTGGNEQFF
CDR3nt: TGTGCCAGCAGTCCCACAGGAGGAAATGAGCAGTTCTTC

d_gene: -
j_gene: TRBJ1-6
v_gene: TRBV7-2
abundance: many
len: 17
CDR3aa: CASSLVEGGSYNSPLHF
CDR3nt: TGTGCCAGCAGCTTAGTGGAGGGGGGCTCCTATAATTCACCCCTCCACTTT

d_gene: -
j_gene: TRBJ2-6
v_gene: TRBV25-1
abundance: many
len: 18
CDR3aa: CASSELSGGVSGANVLTF
CDR3nt: TGTGCCAGCAGTGAATTGTCAGGGGGGGTATCTGGGGCCAACGTCCTGACTTTC

d_gene: -
j_gene: TRBJ1-1
v_gene: TRBV29-1
abundance: many
len: 11
CDR3aa: CSGTQNTEAFF
CDR3nt: TGCAGCGGAACTCAGAACACTGAAGCTTTCTTT

d_gene: -
j_gene: TRBJ2-7
v_gene: TRBV12-3/TRBV12-4
abundance: few
len: 15
CDR3aa: CASSSSPDTFYEQYF
CDR3nt: TGTGCCAGCAGTTCGAGCCCCGACACCTTCTACGAGCAGTACTTC

d_gene: -
j_gene: TRBJ1-5
v_gene: TRBV6-1
abundance: many
len: 14
CDR3aa: CASSNGQPNQPQHF
CDR3nt: TGTGCCAGCAGTAACGGACAGCCTAATCAGCCCCAGCATTTT

d_gene: TRBD2
j_gene: TRBJ2-1
v_gene: TRBV29-1
abundance: many
len: 14
CDR3aa: CSVRGGGALNRLFF
CDR3nt: TGCAGCGTTCGGGGCGGGGGGGCGTTAAATAGACTGTTCTTC

d_gene: -
j_gene: TRBJ2-1
v_gene: TRBV7-9
abundance: many
len: 18
CDR3aa: CASPSSEASFLSYNEQFF
CDR3nt: TGTGCCAGCCCCTCCAGCGAGGCTAGCTTCCTTTCCTACAATGAGCAGTTCTTC

d_gene: TRBD1
j_gene: TRBJ1-6
v_gene: TRBV7-2
abundance: -
len: 16
CDR3aa: CASSLFSGQGGRALHF
CDR3nt: TGTGCCAGCAGCTTATTTAGTGGACAGGGCGGAAGGGCCCTCCACTTT

d_gene: TRBD1
j_gene: TRBJ2-1
v_gene: TRBV18
abundance: few
len: 15
CDR3aa: CASQPGQGLLNEQFF
CDR3nt: TGTGCCAGTCAACCGGGACAGGGGTTACTCAATGAGCAGTTCTTC

d_gene: -
j_gene: TRBJ2-7
v_gene: TRBV13
abundance: few
len: 16
CDR3aa: CASSSLGTSSSYEQYF
CDR3nt: TGTGCCAGCAGCTCACTGGGGACTTCTTCCTCCTACGAGCAGTACTTC

d_gene: TRBD1
j_gene: TRBJ2-1
v_gene: TRBV14
abundance: few
len: 16
CDR3aa: CASSHPPGQGNNEQFF
CDR3nt: TGTGCCAGCAGCCACCCCCCGGGACAGGGAAACAATGAGCAGTTCTTC

d_gene: -
j_gene: TRBJ1-6
v_gene: TRBV6-5
abundance: many
len: 14
CDR3aa: CASSSRAEGSPLHF
CDR3nt: TGTGCCAGCAGTTCCCGGGCCGAGGGCTCACCCCTCCACTTT

d_gene: -
j_gene: TRBJ2-1
v_gene: TRBV28
abundance: many
len: 19
CDR3aa: CASSLGLAGPEKAYNEQFF
CDR3nt: TGTGCCAGCAGTTTAGGGCTGGCAGGCCCTGAGAAGGCCTACAATGAGCAGTTCTTC

d_gene: -
j_gene: TRBJ1-5
v_gene: TRBV18
abundance: many
len: 14
CDR3aa: CASSPRVNNQPQHF
CDR3nt: TGTGCCAGCTCACCCCGGGTAAACAATCAGCCCCAGCATTTT

d_gene: -
j_gene: TRBJ1-1
v_gene: TRBV24-1
abundance: few
len: 13
CDR3aa: CATSDETDTEAFF
CDR3nt: TGTGCCACCAGTGATGAGACAGACACTGAAGCTTTCTTT

d_gene: -
j_gene: TRBJ2-1
v_gene: TRBV6-5
abundance: few
len: 12
CDR3aa: CASGWGFDEQFF
CDR3nt: TGTGCCAGCGGGTGGGGTTTCGATGAGCAGTTCTTC

d_gene: -
j_gene: TRBJ2-3
v_gene: TRBV6-6
abundance: many
len: 13
CDR3aa: CASGTNLARAQYF
CDR3nt: TGTGCCAGCGGGACGAACCTCGCCAGGGCGCAGTATTTT

d_gene: -
j_gene: TRBJ1-6
v_gene: TRBV10-1
abundance: few
len: 16
CDR3aa: CASFDRVGSYNSPLHF
CDR3nt: TGCGCCAGCTTCGACCGTGTGGGCTCCTATAATTCACCCCTCCACTTT

d_gene: -
j_gene: TRBJ1-1
v_gene: TRBV7-2
abundance: many
len: 14
CDR3aa: CASIVNRGNTEAFF
CDR3nt: TGTGCCAGCATCGTCAACCGGGGGAACACTGAAGCTTTCTTT

d_gene: TRBD1
j_gene: TRBJ1-1
v_gene: TRBV2
abundance: -
len: 17
CDR3aa: CASYARGDRGGVTEAFF
CDR3nt: TGTGCCAGCTATGCCAGAGGAGACAGGGGAGGAGTCACTGAAGCTTTCTTT

d_gene: -
j_gene: TRBJ1-4
v_gene: TRBV27
abundance: many
len: 14
CDR3aa: CASSSEIHVEKLFF
CDR3nt: TGTGCCAGCAGTTCTGAGATCCACGTTGAAAAACTGTTTTTT

d_gene: TRBD1
j_gene: TRBJ1-1
v_gene: TRBV27
abundance: -
len: 13
CDR3aa: CASSPRQGAEAFF
CDR3nt: TGTGCCAGCAGTCCGCGACAGGGGGCTGAAGCTTTCTTT

d_gene: -
j_gene: TRBJ2-2
v_gene: TRBV30
abundance: few
len: 13
CDR3aa: CAWTRTVTGELFF
CDR3nt: TGTGCCTGGACCCGTACGGTAACCGGGGAGCTGTTTTTT

d_gene: -
j_gene: TRBJ1-1
v_gene: TRBV5-1
abundance: few
len: 15
CDR3aa: CASSLKAGRNTEAFF
CDR3nt: TGCGCCAGCAGCTTGAAGGCAGGAAGGAACACTGAAGCTTTCTTT

d_gene: -
j_gene: TRBJ1-5
v_gene: TRBV6-4
abundance: many
len: 19
CDR3aa: CANLYTGFRAARGNQPQHF
CDR3nt: TGTGCCAACCTATATACCGGGTTCAGGGCCGCGAGGGGCAATCAGCCCCAGCATTTT

d_gene: TRBD1
j_gene: TRBJ2-5
v_gene: TRBV13
abundance: many
len: 15
CDR3aa: CASSPDRGRGETQYF
CDR3nt: TGTGCCAGCAGCCCCGACAGGGGGCGCGGGGAGACCCAGTACTTC

d_gene: -
j_gene: TRBJ2-3
v_gene: TRBV6-5
abundance: many
len: 13
CDR3aa: CASRVAGTDTQYF
CDR3nt: TGTGCCAGCCGCGTGGCTGGCACAGATACGCAGTATTTT

d_gene: -
j_gene: TRBJ1-1
v_gene: TRBV6-2/TRBV6-3
abundance: many
len: 14
CDR3aa: CASIPQGMNTEAFF
CDR3nt: TGTGCCAGCATTCCGCAGGGGATGAACACTGAAGCTTTCTTT

d_gene: TRBD2
j_gene: TRBJ2-3
v_gene: TRBV27
abundance: many
len: 18
CDR3aa: CASSLSKGLAVSTDTQYF
CDR3nt: TGTGCCAGCAGTTTATCAAAGGGACTAGCGGTCAGCACAGATACGCAGTATTTT

d_gene: -
j_gene: TRBJ1-1
v_gene: TRBV30
abundance: many
len: 15
CDR3aa: CAWTPLGRSNTEAFF
CDR3nt: TGTGCCTGGACCCCGCTAGGCAGGAGTAACACTGAAGCTTTCTTT

d_gene: -
j_gene: TRBJ1-5
v_gene: TRBV29-1
abundance: many
len: 12
CDR3aa: CSVGDRGQPQHF
CDR3nt: TGCAGCGTGGGGGATAGGGGTCAGCCCCAGCATTTT

d_gene: TRBD2
j_gene: TRBJ2-7
v_gene: TRBV29-1
abundance: many
len: 14
CDR3aa: CSVEEGSGGYEQYF
CDR3nt: TGCAGCGTTGAAGAGGGTTCGGGGGGTTACGAGCAGTACTTC

d_gene: TRBD1
j_gene: TRBJ1-1
v_gene: TRBV23-1
abundance: many
len: 15
CDR3aa: CASSHPDRGNTEAFF
CDR3nt: TGCGCCAGCAGTCATCCCGACAGGGGGAACACTGAAGCTTTCTTT

d_gene: TRBD2
j_gene: TRBJ2-7
v_gene: TRBV6-2/TRBV6-3
abundance: many
len: 15
CDR3aa: CASSYSSSGSKEQYF
CDR3nt: TGTGCCAGCAGTTACTCATCAAGCGGGAGTAAGGAGCAGTACTTC

d_gene: -
j_gene: TRBJ2-2
v_gene: TRBV10-3
abundance: many
len: 13
CDR3aa: CAVGPKVTGELFF
CDR3nt: TGTGCTGTGGGACCTAAGGTTACCGGGGAGCTGTTTTTT

d_gene: -
j_gene: TRBJ2-7
v_gene: TRBV28
abundance: many
len: 15
CDR3aa: CASSFRGTISYEQYF
CDR3nt: TGTGCCAGCAGTTTCCGGGGCACCATCTCCTACGAGCAGTACTTC

d_gene: -
j_gene: TRBJ2-3
v_gene: TRBV12-3/TRBV12-4
abundance: many
len: 13
CDR3aa: CATVRGLTDTQYF
CDR3nt: TGTGCCACCGTCAGGGGATTAACAGATACGCAGTATTTT

d_gene: -
j_gene: TRBJ1-3
v_gene: TRBV11-2
abundance: many
len: 18
CDR3aa: CASSLGPGPSFSGNTIYF
CDR3nt: TGTGCCAGCAGCTTAGGTCCGGGCCCTAGTTTCTCTGGAAACACCATATATTTT

d_gene: TRBD2
j_gene: TRBJ2-2
v_gene: TRBV3-1
abundance: many
len: 15
CDR3aa: CASSQYSGSVGELFF
CDR3nt: TGTGCCAGCAGCCAATATAGCGGGAGCGTCGGGGAGCTGTTTTTT

d_gene: TRBD1
j_gene: TRBJ2-7
v_gene: TRBV6-5
abundance: many
len: 13
CDR3aa: CASSRDRGYEQYF
CDR3nt: TGTGCCAGCAGCCGGGACAGGGGTTACGAGCAGTACTTC

d_gene: TRBD2
j_gene: TRBJ2-1
v_gene: TRBV3-1
abundance: many
len: 12
CDR3aa: CASSPLADEQFF
CDR3nt: TGTGCCAGCAGCCCACTAGCGGATGAGCAGTTCTTC